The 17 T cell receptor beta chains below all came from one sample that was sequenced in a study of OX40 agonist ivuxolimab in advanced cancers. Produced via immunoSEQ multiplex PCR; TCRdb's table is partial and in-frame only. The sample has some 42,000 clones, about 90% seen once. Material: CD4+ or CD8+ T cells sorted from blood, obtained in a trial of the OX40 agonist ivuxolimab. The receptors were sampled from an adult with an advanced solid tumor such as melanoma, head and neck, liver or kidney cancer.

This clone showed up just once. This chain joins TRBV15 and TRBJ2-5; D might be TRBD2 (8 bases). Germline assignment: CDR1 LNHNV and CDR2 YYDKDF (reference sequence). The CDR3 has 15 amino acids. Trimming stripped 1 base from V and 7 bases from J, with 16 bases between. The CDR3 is CATSRAGRGQVTQYF. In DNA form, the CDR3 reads TGTGCCACCAGCAGAGCCGGGAGGGGGCAGGTGACCCAGTACTTC.

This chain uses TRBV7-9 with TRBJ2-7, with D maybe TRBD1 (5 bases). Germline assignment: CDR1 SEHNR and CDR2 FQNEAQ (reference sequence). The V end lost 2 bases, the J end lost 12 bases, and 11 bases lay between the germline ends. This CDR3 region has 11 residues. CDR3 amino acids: CASSLQGPVYF. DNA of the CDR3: TGTGCCAGCAGCTTACAGGGCCCGGTGTACTTC.

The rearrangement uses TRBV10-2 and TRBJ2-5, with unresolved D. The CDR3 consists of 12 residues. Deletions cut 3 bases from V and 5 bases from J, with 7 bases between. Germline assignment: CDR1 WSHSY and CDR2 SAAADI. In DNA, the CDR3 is TGCGCCAGCAGTGACGTAGGGGAGACCCAGTACTTC. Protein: CASSDVGETQYF.

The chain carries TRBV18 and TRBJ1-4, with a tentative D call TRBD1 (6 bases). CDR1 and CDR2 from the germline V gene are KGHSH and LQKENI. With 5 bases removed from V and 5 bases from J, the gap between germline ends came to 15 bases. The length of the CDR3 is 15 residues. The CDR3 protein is CASSNSPGQNEKLFF. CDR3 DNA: TGTGCCAGCTCAAACTCCCCTGGACAGAATGAAAAACTGTTTTTT.

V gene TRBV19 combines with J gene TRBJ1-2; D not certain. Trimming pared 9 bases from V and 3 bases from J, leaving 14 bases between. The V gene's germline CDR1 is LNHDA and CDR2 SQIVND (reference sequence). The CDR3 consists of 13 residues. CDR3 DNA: TGTGCCAGCAAGGACGGATTTGACTATGGCTACACCTTC. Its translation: CASKDGFDYGYTF. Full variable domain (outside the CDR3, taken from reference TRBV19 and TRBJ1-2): DGGITQSPKYLFRKEGQNVTLSCEQNLNHDAMYWYRQDPGQGLRLIYYSQIVNDFQKGDIAEGYSVSREKKESFPLTVTSAQKNPTAFYLCASKDGFDYGYTFGSGTRLTVV.

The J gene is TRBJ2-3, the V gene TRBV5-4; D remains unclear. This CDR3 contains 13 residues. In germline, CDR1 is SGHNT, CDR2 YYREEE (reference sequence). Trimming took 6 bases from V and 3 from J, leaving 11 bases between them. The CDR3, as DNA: TGTGCCAGCACCGCCCCACCGACAGATACGCAGTATTTT. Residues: CASTAPPTDTQYF.

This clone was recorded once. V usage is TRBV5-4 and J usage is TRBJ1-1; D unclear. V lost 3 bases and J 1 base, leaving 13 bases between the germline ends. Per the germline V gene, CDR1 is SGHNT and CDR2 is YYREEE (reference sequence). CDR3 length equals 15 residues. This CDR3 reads CASSSPVLRNTEAFF. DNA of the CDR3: TGTGCCAGCAGCTCCCCGGTATTGAGGAACACTGAAGCTTTCTTT.

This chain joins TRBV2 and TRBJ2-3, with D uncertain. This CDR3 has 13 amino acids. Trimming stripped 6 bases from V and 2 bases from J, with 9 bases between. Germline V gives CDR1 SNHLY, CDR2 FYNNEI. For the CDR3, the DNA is TGTGCCAGCAGATTGGCCTACACAGATACGCAGTATTTT. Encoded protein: CASRLAYTDTQYF.

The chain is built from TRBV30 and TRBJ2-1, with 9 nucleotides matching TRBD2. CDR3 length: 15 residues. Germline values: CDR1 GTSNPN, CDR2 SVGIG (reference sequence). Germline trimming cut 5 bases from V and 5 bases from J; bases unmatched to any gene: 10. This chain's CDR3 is CAWDPGGRANNEQFF. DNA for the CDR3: TGTGCCTGGGACCCAGGCGGGAGGGCCAACAATGAGCAGTTCTTC.

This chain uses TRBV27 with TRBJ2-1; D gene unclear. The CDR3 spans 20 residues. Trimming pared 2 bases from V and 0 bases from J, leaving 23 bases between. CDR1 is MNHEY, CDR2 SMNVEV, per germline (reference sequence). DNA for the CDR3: TGTGCCAGCAGTTTACCCCTTCCGTCGACCGCCTTCGACTCCTACAATGAGCAGTTCTTC. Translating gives CASSLPLPSTAFDSYNEQFF.

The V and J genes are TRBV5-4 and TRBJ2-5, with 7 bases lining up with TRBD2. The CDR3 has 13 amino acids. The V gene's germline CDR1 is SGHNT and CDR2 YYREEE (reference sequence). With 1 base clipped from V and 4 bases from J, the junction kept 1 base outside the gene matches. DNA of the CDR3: TGTGCCAGCAGCTTGTGGGGGGGAGAGACCCAGTACTTC. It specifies CASSLWGGETQYF.

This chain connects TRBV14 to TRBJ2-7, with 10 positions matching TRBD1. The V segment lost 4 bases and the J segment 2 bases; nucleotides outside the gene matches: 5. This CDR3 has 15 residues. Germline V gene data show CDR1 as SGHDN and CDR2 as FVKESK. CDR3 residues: CASSRGTGVAYEQYF. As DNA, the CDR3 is TGTGCCAGCAGCCGCGGGACAGGGGTGGCCTACGAGCAGTACTTC. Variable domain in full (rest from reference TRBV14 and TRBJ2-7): EAGVTQFPSHSVIEKGQTVTLRCDPISGHDNLYWYRRVMGKEIKFLLHFVKESKQDESGMPNNRFLAERTGGTYSTLKVQPAELEDSGVYFCASSRGTGVAYEQYFGPGTRLTVT.

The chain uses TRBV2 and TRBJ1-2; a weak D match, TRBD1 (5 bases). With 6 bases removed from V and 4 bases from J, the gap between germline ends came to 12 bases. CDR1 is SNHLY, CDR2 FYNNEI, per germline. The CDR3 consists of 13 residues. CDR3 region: CASRTGTPYGYTF. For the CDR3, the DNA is TGTGCCAGCAGGACCGGGACCCCCTATGGCTACACCTTC.

The CDR3 here is CASGGLGSVNIQYF. CDR3 bases: TGTGCCAGCGGGGGCCTGGGAAGCGTAAACATTCAGTACTTC. The chain uses TRBV27 and TRBJ2-4; tentative D call: TRBD1 (6 bases). The CDR3 extends over 14 amino acids. The V end lost 8 bases, the J end lost 6 bases, and 17 bases lay between the germline ends. Germline CDR1 reads MNHEY; CDR2 reads SMNVEV (reference sequence).

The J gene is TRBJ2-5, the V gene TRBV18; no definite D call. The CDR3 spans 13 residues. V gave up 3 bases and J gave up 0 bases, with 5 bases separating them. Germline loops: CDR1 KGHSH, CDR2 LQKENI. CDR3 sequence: CASSPPNQETQYF. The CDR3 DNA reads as TGTGCCAGCTCACCCCCAAACCAAGAGACCCAGTACTTC.

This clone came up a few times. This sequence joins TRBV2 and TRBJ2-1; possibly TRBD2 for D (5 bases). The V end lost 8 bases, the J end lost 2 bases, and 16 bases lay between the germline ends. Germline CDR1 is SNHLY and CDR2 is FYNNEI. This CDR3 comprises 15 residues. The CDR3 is CASRPRTGTYNEQFF. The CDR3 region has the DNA TGTGCCAGCCGGCCCCGGACGGGGACCTACAATGAGCAGTTCTTC.

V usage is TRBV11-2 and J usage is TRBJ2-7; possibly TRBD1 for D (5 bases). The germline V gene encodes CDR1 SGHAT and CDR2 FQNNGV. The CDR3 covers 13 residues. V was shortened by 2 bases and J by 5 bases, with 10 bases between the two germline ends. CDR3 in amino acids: CASSLNQTDEQYF. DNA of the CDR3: TGTGCCAGCAGCTTAAACCAGACAGACGAGCAGTACTTC.